These 9 T cell receptor beta chains were sequenced from one sample in a study of CD8 T cells in Susac syndrome. Reverse transcription of 0.5 to 1 ug RNA was performed with random hexamers. Using its own MiXCR run on the immunoSEQ multiplex PCR reads, TCRdb lists one record per CDR3 protein. The sample yields just over 150,000 distinct CDR3 sequences, approximately 95% seen once. The sample consisted of CD4+ T cells from PBMCs. These receptors came from a human donor with Susac syndrome.

The chain combines TRBV3-1 with TRBJ2-2; D is ambiguous. The CDR3 contains 14 residues. V lost 6 bases, J lost 1 base, and 9 bases lay in between. Germline values: CDR1 LGHDT, CDR2 YNNKEL (reference sequence). The CDR3 here is CASRYVGNTGELFF. CDR3 DNA sequence: TGTGCCAGCAGATACGTGGGGAACACCGGGGAGCTGTTTTTT.

This rearrangement joins TRBV18 to TRBJ2-6, with a possible D match to TRBD2 (5 bases). Germline CDR1 is KGHSH and CDR2 is LQKENI. V was clipped by 5 bases and J by 7 bases, with 15 bases between them. The CDR3 contains 15 residues. Here the CDR3 reads CASSSDSLGANVLTF. For the CDR3, the DNA is TGTGCCAGCTCATCGGACTCTCTGGGAGCCAACGTCCTGACTTTC.

V usage is TRBV5-1 and J usage is TRBJ2-4; TRBD1 aligns across 10 bases. With 0 bases clipped from V and 6 bases from J, the junction kept 3 bases outside the gene matches. Germline V gene data show CDR1 as SGHRS and CDR2 as YFSETQ. The length of the CDR3 is 15 residues. The DNA for the CDR3 is TGCGCCAGCAGCTTGGAGGGACAGGGGTTAAACATTCAGTACTTC. Translation gives CASSLEGQGLNIQYF.

There are a few counts of this clonotype. CDR3 residues: CASSLEAGVNLETQYF. The CDR3 nucleotides are TGTGCCAGCAGCTTGGAGGCGGGGGTCAACTTGGAGACCCAGTACTTC. The chain carries TRBV5-6 and TRBJ2-5; the match to TRBD2 covers 7 bases. The CDR3 runs 16 residues. V lost 0 bases, J lost 5 bases, and 10 bases stayed unmatched. From germline, CDR1 is SGHDT and CDR2 YYEEEE.

This chain links TRBV3-1 with TRBJ2-1; D is perhaps TRBD2 (7 bases). CDR3 length: 16 residues. CDR1 and CDR2 from the germline V gene are LGHDT and YNNKEL (reference sequence). The V end lost 8 bases, the J end lost 5 bases, and 22 bases lay between the germline ends. The CDR3 reads CASAKGGGVLNNEQFF. In DNA form, the CDR3 reads TGTGCCAGCGCAAAGGGGGGAGGGGTTCTAAACAATGAGCAGTTCTTC.

V usage is TRBV6-6 and J usage is TRBJ1-6; D is uncertain. V lost 7 bases and J lost 8, with 21 bases in between. CDR3 length: 16 amino acids. Germline V gene lookup returns CDR1 MNHNY and CDR2 SVGAGI (reference sequence). The CDR3 reads CASTNSVGVADSPLHF. Here the CDR3 DNA reads TGTGCCAGCACCAACTCGGTTGGGGTTGCCGATTCACCCCTCCACTTT.

The V call is TRBV5-1, the J call TRBJ2-7; 11 bases agree with TRBD1. Germline CDR1 is SGHRS and CDR2 is YFSETQ. After removal of 7 bases from V and 6 bases from J, the junction contained 6 bases not matched to a gene. This CDR3 is built from 13 residues. The DNA of the CDR3 is TGCGCCAGCGGCCGGACAGGGGGCACCGAGCAGTACTTC. This translates into CASGRTGGTEQYF.

V gene TRBV9 combines with J gene TRBJ2-5; maybe TRBD2 (5 bases). This CDR3 comprises 12 residues. The germline V gene encodes CDR1 SGDLS and CDR2 YYNGEE. Trimming removed 0 bases from V and 7 bases from J, with 7 bases in between. CDR3 sequence: CASSVGRGTQYF. The CDR3 coding sequence is TGTGCCAGCAGCGTAGGTCGGGGGACCCAGTACTTC. Looking up the rest from reference TRBV9 and TRBJ2-5 gives the full variable domain: DSGVTQTPKHLITATGQRVTLRCSPRSGDLSVYWYQQSLDQGLQFLIQYYNGEERAKGNILERFSAQQFPDLHSELNLSSLELGDSALYFCASSVGRGTQYFGPGTRLLVL.

The V gene is TRBV7-9, the J gene TRBJ2-1; D is perhaps TRBD2 (6 bases). V lost 4 bases, J lost 5 bases, and 18 bases lay in between. Germline loops: CDR1 SEHNR, CDR2 FQNEAQ (reference sequence). The CDR3 spans 16 residues. In nucleotides, the CDR3 is TGTGCCAGCAGCTACCGGGGGACCGGAGTTCACAATGAGCAGTTCTTC. The encoded protein is CASSYRGTGVHNEQFF.